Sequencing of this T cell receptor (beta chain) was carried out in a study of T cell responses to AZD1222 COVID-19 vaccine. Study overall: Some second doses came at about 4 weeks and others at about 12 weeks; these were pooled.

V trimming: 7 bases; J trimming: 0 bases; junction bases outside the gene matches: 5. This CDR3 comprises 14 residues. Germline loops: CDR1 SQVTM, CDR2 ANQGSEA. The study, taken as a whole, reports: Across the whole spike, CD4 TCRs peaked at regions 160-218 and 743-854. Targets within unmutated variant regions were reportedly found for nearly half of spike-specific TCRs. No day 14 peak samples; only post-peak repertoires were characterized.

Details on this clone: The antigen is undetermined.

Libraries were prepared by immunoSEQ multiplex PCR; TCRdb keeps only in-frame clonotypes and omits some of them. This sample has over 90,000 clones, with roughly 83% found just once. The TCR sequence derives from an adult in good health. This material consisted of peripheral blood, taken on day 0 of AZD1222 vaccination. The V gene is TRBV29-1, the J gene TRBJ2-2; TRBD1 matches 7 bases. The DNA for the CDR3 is TGCAGCGGAAGACAGGGTTCGAACACCGGGGAGCTGTTTTTT. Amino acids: CSGRQGSNTGELFF.